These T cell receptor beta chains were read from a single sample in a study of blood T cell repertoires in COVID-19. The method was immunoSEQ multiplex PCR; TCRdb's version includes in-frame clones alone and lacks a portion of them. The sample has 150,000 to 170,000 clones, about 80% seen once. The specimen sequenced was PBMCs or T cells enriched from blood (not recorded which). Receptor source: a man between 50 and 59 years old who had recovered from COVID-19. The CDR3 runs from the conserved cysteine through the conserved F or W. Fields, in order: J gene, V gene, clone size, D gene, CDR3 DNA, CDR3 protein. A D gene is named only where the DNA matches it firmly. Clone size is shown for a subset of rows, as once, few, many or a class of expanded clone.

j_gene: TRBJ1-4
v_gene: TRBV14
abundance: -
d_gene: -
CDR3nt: TGTGCCAGCAGCCAAGATATGGGGGGGCGTTGGGGAAAACTGTTTTTT
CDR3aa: CASSQDMGGRWGKLFF

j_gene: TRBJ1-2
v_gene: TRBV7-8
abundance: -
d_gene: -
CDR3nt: TGTGCCAGCAGCTTGTCGGGGGGCGCAGGGTATGGCTACACCTTC
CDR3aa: CASSLSGGAGYGYTF

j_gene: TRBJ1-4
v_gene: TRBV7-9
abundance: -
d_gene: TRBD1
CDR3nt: TGTGCCAGCAGCAAGAGTGACAGGGGGCCGAGTAATGAAAAACTGTTTTTT
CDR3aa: CASSKSDRGPSNEKLFF

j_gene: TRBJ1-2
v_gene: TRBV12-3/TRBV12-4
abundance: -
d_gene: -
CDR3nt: TGTGCTAGCAGTTTAGGGCCCGGGGATGGCTACACCTTC
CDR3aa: CASSLGPGDGYTF

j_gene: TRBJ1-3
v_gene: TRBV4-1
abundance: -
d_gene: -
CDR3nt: TGCGCCAGCAGCCAAGATCCGGGGGATGGAAACACCATATATTTT
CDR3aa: CASSQDPGDGNTIYF

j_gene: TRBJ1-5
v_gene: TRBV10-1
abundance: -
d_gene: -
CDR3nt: TGCGCCAGCAGTGAGACGGGAGGGAGGGGGGATCAGCCCCAGCATTTT
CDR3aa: CASSETGGRGDQPQHF

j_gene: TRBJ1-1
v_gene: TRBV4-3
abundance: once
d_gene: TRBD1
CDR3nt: TGCGCCAGCAGCCAAGAAGGGGACAGGACGAACACTGAAGCTTTCTTT
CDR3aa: CASSQEGDRTNTEAFF

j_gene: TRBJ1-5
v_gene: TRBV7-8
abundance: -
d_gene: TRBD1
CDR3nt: TGTGCCACCTCCGGGACAGGGGGTATCGGCAATCAGCCCCAGCATTTT
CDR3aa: CATSGTGGIGNQPQHF

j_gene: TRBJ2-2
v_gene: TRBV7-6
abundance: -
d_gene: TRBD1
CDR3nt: TGTGCCAGCAGCCTGCGGACAGGGGACACCGGGGAGCTGTTTTTT
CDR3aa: CASSLRTGDTGELFF

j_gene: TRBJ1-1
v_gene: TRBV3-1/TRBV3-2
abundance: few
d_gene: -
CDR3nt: TGTGCCAGCAGCCAAGTTCAGGGTAATACTGAAGCTTTCTTT
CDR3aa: CASSQVQGNTEAFF

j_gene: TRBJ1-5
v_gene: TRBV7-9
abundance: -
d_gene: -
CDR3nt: TGTGCCAGCAGCCCCTCGGGGGGGAATCAGCCCCAGCATTTT
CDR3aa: CASSPSGGNQPQHF

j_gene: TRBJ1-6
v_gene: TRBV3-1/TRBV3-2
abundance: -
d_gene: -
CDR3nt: TGTGCCAGCAGCCCTTACAGGAATTCACCCCTCCACTTT
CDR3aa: CASSPYRNSPLHF

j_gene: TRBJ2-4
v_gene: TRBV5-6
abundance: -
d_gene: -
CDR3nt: TGTGCCAGCAGCTTGGGACAGCTAGCCAAAAACATTCAGTACTTC
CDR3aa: CASSLGQLAKNIQYF

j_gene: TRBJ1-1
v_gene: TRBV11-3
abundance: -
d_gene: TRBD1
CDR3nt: TGTGCCAGCAGCCGCCGACAGGGGAGGGACACTGAAGCTTTCTTT
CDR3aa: CASSRRQGRDTEAFF

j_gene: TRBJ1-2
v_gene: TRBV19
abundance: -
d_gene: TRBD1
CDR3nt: TGTGCCAGTATCGGGACAGGGGGTGATAATGGCTACACCTTC
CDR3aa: CASIGTGGDNGYTF

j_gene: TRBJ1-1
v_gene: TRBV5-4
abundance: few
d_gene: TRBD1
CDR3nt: TGTGCCAGCAGGACACAGGGGTTGGGGACTGAAGCTTTCTTT
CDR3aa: CASRTQGLGTEAFF

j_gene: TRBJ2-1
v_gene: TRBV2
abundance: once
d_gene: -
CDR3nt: TGTGCCAGCATGGCAGTTCGCTCCTACAATGAGCAGTTCTTC
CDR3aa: CASMAVRSYNEQFF

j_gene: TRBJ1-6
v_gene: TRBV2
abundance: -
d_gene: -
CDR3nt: TGTGCCAGCAGACAGGTGAATTCACCCCTCCACTTT
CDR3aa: CASRQVNSPLHF

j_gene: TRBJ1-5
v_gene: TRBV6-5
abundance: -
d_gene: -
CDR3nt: TGTGCCAGCAGTTACAGTGGGCAGCTTAATCAGCCCCAGCATTTT
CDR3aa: CASSYSGQLNQPQHF

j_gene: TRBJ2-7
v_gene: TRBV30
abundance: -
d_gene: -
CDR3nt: TGTGCCTGGACCGGGCGACTAGGGGCGGGTACTCGCGACGAGCAGTACTTC
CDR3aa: CAWTGRLGAGTRDEQYF

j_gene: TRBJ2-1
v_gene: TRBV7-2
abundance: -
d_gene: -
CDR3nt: TGTGCCAGCAGCCTCGAGTCCTACAATGAGCAGTTCTTC
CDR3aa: CASSLESYNEQFF

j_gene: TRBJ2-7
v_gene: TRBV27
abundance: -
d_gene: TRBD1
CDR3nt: TGTGCCAGCAGTCAACCGGGACAGGGAGTCTACGAGCAGTACTTC
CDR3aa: CASSQPGQGVYEQYF

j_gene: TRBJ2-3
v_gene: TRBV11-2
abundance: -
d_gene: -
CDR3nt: TGTGCCAGCAGCTTAACGCGACTTAGCACAGATACGCAGTATTTT
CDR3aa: CASSLTRLSTDTQYF

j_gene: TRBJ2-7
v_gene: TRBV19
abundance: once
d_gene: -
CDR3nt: TGTGCCAGTAGCCATCTTGGTTTGCGGGGGCCGGGTGAGCAGTACTTC
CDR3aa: CASSHLGLRGPGEQYF

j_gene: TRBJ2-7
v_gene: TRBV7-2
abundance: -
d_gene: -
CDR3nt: TGTGCCAGCAGCTTTCTCTCCTACGAGCAGTACTTC
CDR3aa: CASSFLSYEQYF

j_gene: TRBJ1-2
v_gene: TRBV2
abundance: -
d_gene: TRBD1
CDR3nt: TGTGCCAGCAGCGGACAGGGGAGCTATGGCTACACCTTC
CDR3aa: CASSGQGSYGYTF

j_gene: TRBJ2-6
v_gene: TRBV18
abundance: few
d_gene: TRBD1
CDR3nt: TGTGCCAGCTCACCCCGGACAGGGAGCCTCTCTGGGGCCAACGTCCTGACTTTC
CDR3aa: CASSPRTGSLSGANVLTF

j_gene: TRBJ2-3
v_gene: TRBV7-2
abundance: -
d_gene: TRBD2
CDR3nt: TGTGCCAGCAGCTCTAGCGGCCATAGCACAGATACGCAGTATTTT
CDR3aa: CASSSSGHSTDTQYF

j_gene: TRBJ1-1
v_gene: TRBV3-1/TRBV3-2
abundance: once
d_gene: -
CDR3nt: TGTGCCAGCAGCACCCGATACAGGGTCCCGAACACTGAAGCTTTCTTT
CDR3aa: CASSTRYRVPNTEAFF

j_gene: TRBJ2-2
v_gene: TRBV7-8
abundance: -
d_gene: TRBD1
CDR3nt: TGTGCCAGCAGCCCTCGACAGGGGGCGCGCACCGGGGAGCTGTTTTTT
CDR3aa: CASSPRQGARTGELFF

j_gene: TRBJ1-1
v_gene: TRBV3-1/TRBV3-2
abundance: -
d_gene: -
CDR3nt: TGTGCCAGCAGCCTACAGGGAGAAGCTTTCTTT
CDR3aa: CASSLQGEAFF

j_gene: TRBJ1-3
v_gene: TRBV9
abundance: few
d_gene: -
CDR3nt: TGTGCCAGCAGTGACTTCAGGGCTGGAAACACCATATATTTT
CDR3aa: CASSDFRAGNTIYF

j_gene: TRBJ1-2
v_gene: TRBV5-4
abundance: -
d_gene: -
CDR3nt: TGTGCCAGCAGCATGACAGAAATTACCTATGGCTACACCTTC
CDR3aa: CASSMTEITYGYTF